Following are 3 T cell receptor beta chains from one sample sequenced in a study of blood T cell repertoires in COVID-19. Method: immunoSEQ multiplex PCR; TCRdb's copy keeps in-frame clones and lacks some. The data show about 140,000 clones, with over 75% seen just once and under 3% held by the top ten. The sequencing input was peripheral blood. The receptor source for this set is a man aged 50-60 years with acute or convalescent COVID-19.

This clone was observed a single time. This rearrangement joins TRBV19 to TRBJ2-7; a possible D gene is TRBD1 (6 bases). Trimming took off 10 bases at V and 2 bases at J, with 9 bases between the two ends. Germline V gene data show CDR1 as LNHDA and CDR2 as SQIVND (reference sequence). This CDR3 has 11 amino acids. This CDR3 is CATRQAYEQYF. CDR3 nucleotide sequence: TGTGCCACTAGACAGGCCTACGAGCAGTACTTC. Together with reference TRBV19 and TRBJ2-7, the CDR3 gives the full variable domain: DGGITQSPKYLFRKEGQNVTLSCEQNLNHDAMYWYRQDPGQGLRLIYYSQIVNDFQKGDIAEGYSVSREKKESFPLTVTSAQKNPTAFYLCATRQAYEQYFGPGTRLTVT.

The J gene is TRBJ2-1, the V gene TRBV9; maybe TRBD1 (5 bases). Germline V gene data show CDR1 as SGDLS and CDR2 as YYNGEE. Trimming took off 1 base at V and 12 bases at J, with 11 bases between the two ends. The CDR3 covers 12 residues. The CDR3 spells CASSVWGGVQFF. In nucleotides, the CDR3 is TGTGCCAGCAGCGTATGGGGCGGTGTGCAGTTCTTC.

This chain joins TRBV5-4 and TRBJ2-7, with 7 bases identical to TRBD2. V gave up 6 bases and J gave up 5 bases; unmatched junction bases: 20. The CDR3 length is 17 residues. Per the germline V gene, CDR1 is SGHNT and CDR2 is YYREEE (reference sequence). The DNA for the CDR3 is TGTGCCAGCAACGTTGGGGGACTACGCTTGGCCCCACACGAGCAGTACTTC. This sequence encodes CASNVGGLRLAPHEQYF.